A single sample gave rise to the 9 T cell receptor beta chains below, sequenced in a study of T cells in Graves' hyperthyroidism and ophthalmopathy. The source material, RNA transcripts, was used to amplify TCR beta CDR3 regions. The HTBI set primed first-round TCR CDR3 RT-PCR. TCRdb ran MiXCR on the multiplex PCR reads and lists one entry per CDR3 protein. This table has around 280,000 distinct CDR3 sequences, 13% appearing once. Sequencing was done on a sample of blood. Source of these receptors: a woman aged 25 to 39 with Graves' hyperthyroidism that later progressed to Graves' ophthalmopathy.

Ten or more counts support this clonotype. V usage is TRBV12-3 or TRBV12-4 and J usage is TRBJ2-2, with 8 bases matching TRBD2. The CDR3 is 13 amino acids. The ends lost 9 bases at V and 5 bases at J; junction bases unmatched: 5. The CDR3: CASAGGVTGELFF. The CDR3 DNA sequence: TGTGCCAGTGCCGGGGGGGTGACCGGGGAGCTGTTTTTT.

The chain uses TRBV19 and TRBJ2-5, with 8 bases that match TRBD1. Germline V gene data show CDR1 as LNHDA and CDR2 as SQIVND (reference sequence). The V and J ends lost 9 bases and 1 base, in that order; junction bases with no gene match: 4. There are 13 residues in the CDR3. This CDR3 reads CASLDRAQETQYF. The CDR3 DNA follows: TGTGCCAGCTTGGACAGGGCCCAAGAGACCCAGTACTTC.

This chain joins TRBV5-1 and TRBJ2-5; 10 nucleotides agree with TRBD2. CDR1 is SGHRS and CDR2 is YFSETQ in the germline V gene. CDR3 size: 21 residues. After removal of 0 bases from V and 0 bases from J, the junction contained 17 bases not matched to a gene. The CDR3 nucleotides read TGCGCCAGCAGCTTGGTTCTAGCGGGAGTCTCTGACGGGGTGTACCAAGAGACCCAGTACTTC. Residues: CASSLVLAGVSDGVYQETQYF.

This clonotype was seen at least ten times. The junction does not match germline at one end; this may be a read error. V and J are TRBV2 and TRBJ2-1; D gene ambiguous. Looked up from germline, CDR1 is SNHLY and CDR2 is FYNNEI. The length of the CDR3 is 16 residues. The DNA of the CDR3 is TGTGCCAGCAGCCGCCGGGCCCTGATGCCCTATAATGAGCAGTTCTTC. It codes for CASSRRALMPYNEQFF.

The rearrangement joins TRBV2 to TRBJ2-5, with 9 bases that match TRBD1. V gave up 1 base and J gave up 2 bases; unmatched junction bases: 5. Germline V CDR1 and CDR2: SNHLY, FYNNEI. CDR3 size: 16 residues. In DNA form, the CDR3 reads TGTGCCAGCAGTGAAGGTGACAGGGGGATGCAAGAGACCCAGTACTTC. Translated, it gives CASSEGDRGMQETQYF.

This sequence joins TRBV12-3 or TRBV12-4 and TRBJ2-7; 7 bases align to TRBD1. V shed 6 bases, J shed 4 bases, and the junction held 9 bases outside the gene matches. The CDR3 spans 14 residues. The CDR3: CASSQIGTAYEQYF. CDR3 nucleotide sequence: TGTGCCAGCAGCCAAATTGGGACAGCATACGAGCAGTACTTC.

This clonotype was observed many times. The J gene is TRBJ2-5, the V gene TRBV15, with D possibly called TRBD1 or TRBD2 (6 bases each). From germline, CDR1 is LNHNV and CDR2 YYDKDF (reference sequence). V lost 4 bases to trimming and J lost 3 bases, with 12 bases between them. The CDR3 has 14 amino acids. This CDR3 reads CATSNRGAEETQYF. DNA for the CDR3: TGTGCCACCAGCAATAGGGGGGCAGAAGAGACCCAGTACTTC.

On this clonotype: A much larger clone lies one base from this, so it may be a read error. The chain links TRBV9 to TRBJ2-5; D remains ambiguous. The CDR3 extends over 14 amino acids. The germline V and J ends were trimmed by 0 bases and 0 bases, with 6 bases remaining between them. CDR1 and CDR2 from the germline V gene are SGDLS and YYNGEE. This CDR3 reads CASSVEADQETQYF. In DNA, the CDR3 is TGTGCCAGCAGCGTAGAGGCCGACCAAGAGACCCAGTACTTC.

At least ten counts were recorded for this clonotype. This rearrangement joins TRBV12-3 or TRBV12-4 to TRBJ1-1, with D uncertain. Trimming left V 5 bases short and J 0 bases short, with 10 bases between. CDR3 length equals 14 residues. CDR3 region: CASSPLGVNTEAFF. In DNA form, the CDR3 reads TGTGCCAGCAGTCCCCTGGGAGTGAACACTGAAGCTTTCTTT.